This TCR beta chain was observed in a study of blood T cell repertoires in COVID-19. Looking at the study overall: Samples came from the United States, Italy and Spain, spanning acute and convalescent COVID-19.

Method: immunoSEQ multiplex PCR; TCRdb's copy keeps in-frame clones and lacks some. Of some 35,000 clones in the sample, roughly three quarters are singletons; the top ten hold over 15%. Specimen: peripheral blood. This clonotype was sampled from a man aged 65 to 79 with acute or convalescent COVID-19.

CDR3 loop: CASSGTAPFTDTQYF. The CDR3 DNA follows: TGTGCCAGCAGCGGGACAGCCCCGTTCACAGATACGCAGTATTTT. V gene TRBV25-1 combines with J gene TRBJ2-3; TRBD1 matches 7 bases. Trimming at V came to 6 bases and at J to 2 bases, leaving 8 bases not matched to a gene. Germline V gene sequence: CDR1 MGHDK, CDR2 SYGVNS. CDR3 length: 15 amino acids.